This record looks at one T cell receptor beta chain sequence and its context. With 7 bases removed from V and 3 bases from J, the gap between germline ends came to 15 bases. Germline CDR1 MNHEY, CDR2 SMNVEV (reference sequence). The CDR3 spans 14 residues. TCRdb fed the RACE reads into MiXCR, producing one record per CDR3 protein. The data show about 85,000 distinct CDR3 sequences, roughly 10% seen once. This sample was taken from a study of human T cells and chemical hapten exposure. Study-wide context: TCR yields per sample varied, mainly owing to small pooled library volume differences.

Time point described: patch test 2, 6 weeks after DPC sensitization. Treatment of the sample: therapeutic diphenylcyclopropenone sensitization with weekly scalp DPC. V and J are TRBV27 and TRBJ1-1; D remains ambiguous. The sample consisted of whole blood, taken in connection with sensitization to the hapten diphenylcyclopropenone (DPC). This receptor was obtained from a man between 18 and 35 years old with alopecia areata. Some clones in this sample may be carry-over from other donors' samples. The CDR3 protein is CASNTAGFYTEAFF. The CDR3, as DNA: TGTGCCAGCAATACGGCCGGGTTTTACACTGAAGCTTTCTTT.